This is a list of T cell receptor beta chains from one sample in a study of CD8 T cells in ankylosing spondylitis. Using its own MiXCR run on the 5' RACE reads, TCRdb lists one record per CDR3 protein. The sample has roughly 490,000 distinct CDR3 sequences, approximately 5% seen once. The sample comprised blood, either unsorted or a sorted T cell fraction (not recorded which). Receptor source: a male donor with ankylosing spondylitis. CDR3s include the opening cysteine and the closing phenylalanine or tryptophan. The order of the fields is CDR3 protein, CDR3 DNA, J gene, V gene, clone size, D gene. D genes are given only for firm matches. Only part of the rows carry a size: once, few, many, or a class if the clone is expanded.

CSVDRANTGELFF,TGCAGCGTTGACAGGGCCAACACCGGGGAGCTGTTTTTT,TRBJ2-2,TRBV29-1,many,.
CASSPLGNHTEAFF,TGTGCCAGCAGTCCTTTAGGGAACCACACTGAAGCTTTCTTT,TRBJ1-1,TRBV11-2,many,.
CSARDFRQPLRGTEAFF,TGCAGTGCTAGAGATTTTCGACAGCCCCTTCGGGGGACTGAAGCTTTCTTT,TRBJ1-1,TRBV20-1,many,.
CASSRTGGEGEAFF,TGTGCCAGCAGCCGTACAGGGGGCGAGGGTGAAGCTTTCTTT,TRBJ1-1,TRBV7-2,many,TRBD1
CASTKGTNTGELFF,TGTGCCAGCACGAAGGGGACTAACACCGGGGAGCTGTTTTTT,TRBJ2-2,TRBV6-2/TRBV6-3,many,.
CASSPPLSSYEQYF,TGTGCCAGCTCACCACCCCTCAGCTCCTACGAGCAGTACTTC,TRBJ2-7,TRBV18,.,.
CATSRVSDTQYF,TGTGCCACCAGCAGGGTCTCAGATACGCAGTATTTT,TRBJ2-3,TRBV15,.,.
CSARETGVRSEAFF,TGCAGTGCTAGGGAAACAGGGGTTAGATCTGAAGCTTTCTTT,TRBJ1-1,TRBV20-1,many,TRBD1
CASSLEGTNTDTQYF,TGTGCCAGCAGCTTAGAGGGGACCAACACAGATACGCAGTATTTT,TRBJ2-3,TRBV7-9,many,.
CASSKKCHNEQFF,TGTGCCAGCAGCAAAAAATGTCACAATGAGCAGTTCTTC,TRBJ2-1,TRBV21-1,.,.
CASSQEGAGTEAFF,TGTGCCAGCAGCCAAGAGGGGGCGGGAACTGAAGCTTTCTTT,TRBJ1-1,TRBV4-2,many,.
CASSPPGTGGNEQFF,TGTGCCAGCAGCCCCCCCGGGACAGGGGGCAATGAGCAGTTCTTC,TRBJ2-1,TRBV7-9,many,TRBD1
CASSLRPRGSTEAFF,TGTGCCAGCAGCTTAAGACCCCGAGGGAGCACTGAAGCTTTCTTT,TRBJ1-1,TRBV7-2,.,.
CASSQGIVGVGEQYF,TGCGCCAGCAGCCAAGGGATCGTAGGGGTGGGCGAGCAGTACTTC,TRBJ2-7,TRBV4-1,many,.
CASSPDWGDQPQHF,TGCGCCAGCAGCCCCGACTGGGGAGATCAGCCCCAGCATTTT,TRBJ1-5,TRBV4-3,many,.
CASSFVAGPEKLFF,TGTGCCAGCAGCTTCGTAGCGGGGCCTGAAAAACTGTTTTTT,TRBJ1-4,TRBV7-8,.,.
CASSLGVLSAISSGNEQFF,TGCGCCAGCAGCTTGGGGGTCCTTAGCGCAATTTCCAGTGGGAATGAGCAGTTCTTC,TRBJ2-1,TRBV5-1,many,.
CATSDPRTANTGELFF,TGTGCCACCAGTGATCCTCGCACTGCGAACACCGGGGAGCTGTTTTTT,TRBJ2-2,TRBV24-1,.,.
CASSSTKPGQGEPDTQYF,TGTGCCAGCTCTTCAACTAAACCGGGACAGGGTGAGCCAGATACGCAGTATTTT,TRBJ2-3,TRBV18,many,TRBD1
CASSLVVFNNSPLHF,TGTGCCAGCAGCTTAGTTGTCTTTAATAATTCACCCCTCCACTTT,TRBJ1-6,TRBV7-2,many,.
CSASSVTYEQYF,TGCAGTGCCTCGTCTGTGACCTACGAGCAGTACTTC,TRBJ2-7,TRBV20-1,many,.
CSARDRLRNTEAFF,TGCAGTGCCCGGGACAGACTAAGGAACACTGAAGCTTTCTTT,TRBJ1-1,TRBV20-1,many,TRBD1
CSARVQRGFETQYF,TGCAGTGCTAGAGTTCAAAGGGGGTTCGAGACCCAGTACTTC,TRBJ2-5,TRBV20-1,many,.
CRVSSVNTEAFF,TGCAGGGTGTCCTCGGTTAACACTGAAGCTTTCTTT,TRBJ1-1,TRBV29-1,many,.
CASSLTPLSGGYTF,TGTGCCAGCAGCTTGACTCCCCTAAGCGGTGGCTACACCTTC,TRBJ1-2,TRBV11-2,many,.
CASGRGLAGGREVNEQFF,TGTGCCAGCGGGAGGGGGCTAGCGGGAGGAAGGGAAGTCAATGAGCAGTTCTTC,TRBJ2-1,TRBV27,.,TRBD2
CASSLALRGGYTF,TGTGCCAGCAGCTTAGCGCTACGGGGTGGCTACACCTTC,TRBJ1-2,TRBV7-2,many,.
CASSPRTGLRRETQYF,TGTGCCAGCAGCCCCAGGACAGGTTTGAGGAGGGAGACCCAGTACTTC,TRBJ2-5,TRBV6-1,many,TRBD1
CSGQGALNEQFF,TGCAGCGGACAGGGGGCCCTCAATGAGCAGTTCTTC,TRBJ2-1,TRBV20-1,few,TRBD1
CASSAAGGPRNEQYF,TGCGCCAGCAGCGCAGCGGGAGGGCCAAGAAACGAGCAGTACTTC,TRBJ2-7,TRBV5-1,many,TRBD2